This T cell receptor (beta chain) was obtained from a study of memory CD4+ T cells and cytomegalovirus serostatus. Overall study findings and caveats: The CMV-associated TCR signature appears largely within the CD4+ memory repertoire. CD4+ memory repertoires contained about 40% of the roughly 160 reported CMV TCRbeta sequences.

The sort gate was single viable CD3+CD4+CD8-CD45RO+ cells for memory CD4+ T cells. Serum IgG to CMV pp150, pp28, p38 and p52 defined serostatus. Remarks on this clone: As yet, its antigen is unknown.

TCRdb's copy holds only in-frame clones and misses some; the assay was immunoSEQ multiplex PCR. This table holds around 50,000 clones, roughly 78% found once. Germline V gene data show CDR1 as SQVTM and CDR2 as ANQGSEA. V gave up 7 bases and J gave up 6 bases; unmatched junction bases: 7. The CDR3 has 12 amino acids. The sample consisted of memory CD4+ T cells from blood. This TCR came from an adult in good health and CMV-seronegative. The J gene is TRBJ2-5, the V gene TRBV29-1; 8 bases align to TRBD1. CDR3 loop: CSGGTGGKTQYF. The CDR3, as DNA: TGCAGCGGAGGGACAGGAGGAAAGACCCAGTACTTC.